The 4 T cell receptor beta chains given below trace back to one sample, sequenced in a study of response to subunit inactivated influenza vaccine. TCRdb reanalysed the RT-PCR reads using MiXCR and keeps one entry per CDR3 protein. Altogether around 190,000 distinct CDR3 sequences are present, nearly 9.5% being singletons, with the ten largest covering under 13%. This specimen was non-naive T cells sorted from PBMCs, taken on the day of vaccination. These receptors all stem from a man between 45 and 60 years old who received an inactivated influenza vaccine.

A few counts support this clonotype. The gene calls are TRBV20-1 and TRBJ2-3; possibly TRBD1 or TRBD2 for D (5 bases each). This CDR3 contains 15 residues. V was clipped by 3 bases and J by 8 bases, with 21 bases between them. Germline V gives CDR1 DFQATT, CDR2 SNEGSKA (reference sequence). CDR3 in amino acids: CSARTPEGSIGTQYF. In nucleotides, the CDR3 is TGCAGTGCTAGGACTCCCGAGGGGTCCATTGGTACGCAGTATTTT.

Ten or more counts support this clonotype. This sequence joins TRBV6-2 or TRBV6-3 and TRBJ2-1, with a tentative D call TRBD1 (6 bases). This CDR3 spans 13 amino acids. Germline CDR1 reads MNHEY; CDR2 reads SVGEGT. Trimming stripped 5 bases from V and 4 bases from J, with 9 bases between. The CDR3 bases are TGTGCCAGCAGTGAGGGGGATTACAATGAGCAGTTCTTC. Translating it yields CASSEGDYNEQFF.

The chain employs TRBV7-2 and TRBJ2-7; TRBD2 matches 7 bases. Germline trimming cut 5 bases from V and 5 bases from J; bases unmatched to any gene: 9. The CDR3 spans 14 residues. The germline V gene encodes CDR1 SGHTA and CDR2 FQGNSA. In DNA, the CDR3 is TGTGCCAGCAGCCCCCCTGGGGGGAGGGACGAGCAGTACTTC. Amino acids: CASSPPGGRDEQYF. The full variable domain, completed using reference TRBV7-2 and TRBJ2-7, is GAGVSQSPSNKVTEKGKDVELRCDPISGHTALYWYRQSLGQGLEFLIYFQGNSAPDKSGLPSDRFSAERTGGSVSTLTIQRTQQEDSAVYLCASSPPGGRDEQYFGPGTRLTVT.

A few counts support this clonotype. This chain uses TRBV20-1 with TRBJ2-3, with 13 bases lining up with TRBD2. V trimming: 4 bases; J trimming: 2 bases; junction bases outside the gene matches: 24. The CDR3 length is 22 residues. From germline, CDR1 is DFQATT and CDR2 SNEGSKA (reference sequence). The CDR3: CSAKAGQFAGTSGIIHTDTQYF. The CDR3 DNA sequence: TGCAGTGCTAAGGCAGGGCAATTCGCCGGGACTAGCGGGATTATTCACACAGATACGCAGTATTTT.